Shown below are 24 T cell receptor beta chains from a single sample sequenced in a study of glioma-infiltrating T cells. TCR alpha and beta CDR3 regions were amplified from RNA using iRepertoire nested multiplex PCR. TCRdb re-called the multiplex PCR reads through MiXCR, storing one row per CDR3 protein. The sample carries 300,000 to 450,000 distinct CDR3 sequences, more than 35% recorded once. Sequenced sample: glioma tissue, nonneoplastic brain tissue, or PBMCs (not recorded which). These receptors were collected from a human donor with low-grade glioma or glioblastoma, undergoing nonglioma brain surgery, or in good health (not recorded which).

Concerning this clonotype itself: A much larger clone sits a single nucleotide away, making a read error possible. The chain employs TRBV20-1 and TRBJ2-1; D may match TRBD1 or TRBD2 (6 bases each). V lost 2 bases and J 8 bases, leaving 16 bases between the germline ends. CDR1 DFQATT and CDR2 SNEGSKA come from the germline V gene (reference sequence). The CDR3 is made up of 14 amino acids. The CDR3 region is CSARRRDWGHEQFF. CDR3 bases: TGCAGTGCTAGACGCCGGGACTGGGGGCATGAGCAGTTCTTC.

This clonotype was seen many times. The CDR3 here is CASWELNTEAFF. CDR3 DNA: TGTGCCAGTTGGGAGTTGAACACTGAAGCTTTCTTT. The V and J genes are TRBV28 and TRBJ1-1; D not resolved. Trimming took 9 bases from V and 0 from J, leaving 8 bases between them. The germline CDR1 and CDR2 sequences are MDHEN and SYDVKM. The CDR3 sequence is 12 residues long.

This clonotype has just a few counts. The rearrangement joins TRBV27 to TRBJ2-7; TRBD2 aligns across 13 bases. Trimming took 4 bases from V and 6 from J; bases not matched to a gene: 6. The CDR3 consists of 15 residues. CDR1 MNHEY and CDR2 SMNVEV come from the germline V gene (reference sequence). DNA of the CDR3: TGTGCCAGCAGTTCCGGGACTAGCGGGAAAGGCGAGCAGTACTTC. This encodes CASSSGTSGKGEQYF.

This clonotype appeared a few times. The chain recombines TRBV5-4 with TRBJ2-2, with 7 bases lining up with TRBD2. The CDR3 is made up of 14 amino acids. Germline V gene sequence: CDR1 SGHNT, CDR2 YYREEE (reference sequence). The V segment lost 1 base and the J segment 7 bases; nucleotides outside the gene matches: 4. CDR3 DNA: TGTGCCAGCAGCTTGCCGGGAGGAAGCGGGGAGCTGTTTTTT. Translated, it gives CASSLPGGSGELFF.

CDR3 sequence reads: CASSLPVTGLKYF. The DNA for the CDR3 is TGTGCCAGCAGCTTACCCGTAACCGGTTTAAAGTATTTT. The genes are TRBV7-9 and TRBJ2-3; D is undetermined. V was cut by 2 bases and J by 13 bases, with 16 bases left in between. Germline V gene sequence: CDR1 SEHNR, CDR2 FQNEAQ (reference sequence). This CDR3 has 13 residues.

This clonotype was seen a few times. J is TRBJ1-5 and V is TRBV20-1; D ambiguous. This CDR3 region has 14 residues. The V and J ends lost 4 bases and 0 bases respectively, with 10 bases between them. Per the germline V gene, CDR1 is DFQATT and CDR2 is SNEGSKA (reference sequence). The DNA of the CDR3 is TGCAGTGCTAAGAAAGGGCATAGCAATCAGCCCCAGCATTTT. It is translated as CSAKKGHSNQPQHF.

This clonotype has a handful of counts. The chain uses TRBV24-1 and TRBJ2-3, with D possibly being TRBD1 or TRBD2 (5 bases each). This CDR3 comprises 16 residues. Germline V lookup: CDR1 KGHDR, CDR2 SFDVKD. V lost 2 bases and J 3 bases, leaving 14 bases between the germline ends. CDR3 residues: CATSDSRGRGTDTQYF. Written as DNA, the CDR3 is TGTGCCACCAGTGATTCCCGGGGCCGAGGGACAGATACGCAGTATTTT.

This clonotype occurred a few times. In nucleotides, the CDR3 is TGTGCCAGCAGTTCGGACGGGGAAGAGACCCAGTACTTC. This codes for CASSSDGEETQYF. The J gene is TRBJ2-5, the V gene TRBV2, with D perhaps TRBD2 (5 bases). The CDR3 consists of 13 residues. V shed 5 bases and J shed 3 bases, with 10 bases lying between them. Germline-derived CDR1 and CDR2 are SNHLY and FYNNEI. The variable domain in full, completed from reference TRBV2 and TRBJ2-5, reads EPEVTQTPSHQVTQMGQEVILRCVPISNHLYFYWYRQILGQKVEFLVSFYNNEISEKSEIFDDQFSVERPDGSNFTLKIRSTKLEDSAMYFCASSSDGEETQYFGPGTRLLVL.

The rearrangement uses TRBV7-8 and TRBJ2-3, with a possible D match to TRBD1 (6 bases). This CDR3 has 15 residues. Germline V gene sequence: CDR1 SGHVS, CDR2 FQNEAQ. The V gene lost 8 bases and the J gene lost 2 bases, with 17 bases spanning the gap. This CDR3 is CASCNGRGVTDTQYF. CDR3 bases: TGTGCCAGCTGCAATGGCAGGGGAGTCACAGATACGCAGTATTTT.

This sequence joins TRBV29-1 and TRBJ2-5; possible D gene TRBD2, 5 bases. The J call may be faulty, since TRBJ2-1 better matches the DNA end. The length of the CDR3 is 13 residues. Germline CDR1 reads SQVTM; CDR2 reads ANQGSEA. The CDR3 here is CSVEDLGGEEQFF. CDR3 bases: TGCAGCGTTGAAGATCTAGGAGGAGAGGAGCAGTTCTTC.

As for this clonotype: A junction boundary mismatches the germline segment, possibly from a read error. This sequence joins TRBV5-1 and TRBJ2-3; maybe TRBD2 (6 bases). Germline loops: CDR1 SGHRS, CDR2 YFSETQ. This CDR3 spans 15 amino acids. In DNA, the CDR3 is TGCGCCAGCAGCTTAGGAGGGGAGTATCCAGATACGCAGTGTTTT. Translated: CASSLGGEYPDTQCF.

This clonotype was detected many times. The chain couples TRBV6-2 or TRBV6-3 to TRBJ1-1; unclear D gene. Germline loops: CDR1 MNHEY, CDR2 SVGEGT. With 2 bases removed from V and 5 bases from J, the gap between germline ends came to 9 bases. There are 13 residues in the CDR3. CDR3 loop: CASSYIQSTEAFF. The CDR3 region has the DNA TGTGCCAGCAGTTACATACAGTCGACTGAAGCTTTCTTT.

This clonotype was recorded many times. The chain couples TRBV6-1 to TRBJ2-7; D uncertain. CDR3 length equals 14 residues. V was clipped by 8 bases and J by 3 bases, with 17 bases between them. The V gene's germline CDR1 is MNHNS and CDR2 SASEGT. The CDR3 DNA follows: TGTGCCAGCCGGCAGAGTCCGTTCCGCTACGAGCAGTACTTC. It specifies CASRQSPFRYEQYF.

The J gene is TRBJ1-2, the V gene TRBV7-9, with TRBD1 identical over 7 bases. This CDR3 contains 13 residues. Per the germline V gene, CDR1 is SEHNR and CDR2 is FQNEAQ (reference sequence). The J segment lost 6 bases and the V segment lost 10 bases, leaving 11 bases of the junction unmatched. Here the CDR3 reads CATVQGFRDGYTF. The CDR3 nucleotides are TGTGCCACCGTACAGGGGTTTCGAGATGGCTACACCTTC.

This clonotype was counted between two and nine times. The chain carries TRBV20-1 and TRBJ2-7; 9 bases are a match to TRBD2. V lost 3 bases and J lost 4; bases outside the gene matches: 7. The CDR3 has 14 amino acids. Germline V gene sequence: CDR1 DFQATT, CDR2 SNEGSKA (reference sequence). The CDR3 spells CSASIGGRVYEQYF. The CDR3 DNA sequence: TGCAGTGCTAGTATTGGCGGGAGGGTTTACGAGCAGTACTTC.

This clonotype occurred a few times. The chain employs TRBV5-1 and TRBJ2-3, with TRBD2 as a possible D gene (7 bases). CDR1 and CDR2 from the germline V gene are SGHRS and YFSETQ. CDR3 length: 14 amino acids. Trimming shortened V by 4 bases and J by 4 bases, and 13 bases separated the two germline ends. The CDR3 protein is CASSEDSGADTQYF. The CDR3 DNA reads as TGCGCCAGCAGCGAGGACAGCGGGGCAGATACGCAGTATTTT.

DNA of the CDR3: TGCAGTGCTAGAACCGGGACTAGCGGGGGGAGCTCAGATACGCAGTATTTT. Translation gives CSARTGTSGGSSDTQYF. This chain connects TRBV20-1 to TRBJ2-3, with 15 bases fitting TRBD2. The V segment lost 2 bases and the J segment 4 bases; nucleotides outside the gene matches: 7. CDR1 and CDR2 (germline): DFQATT, SNEGSKA (reference sequence). CDR3 length: 17 amino acids.

In its sample, this clonotype was seen a few times. The chain has TRBV19 and TRBJ2-4, with D perhaps matching TRBD2 (6 bases). Trimming removed 3 bases from V and 11 bases from J, with 14 bases in between. The CDR3 covers 13 residues. Per the germline V gene, CDR1 is LNHDA and CDR2 is SQIVND (reference sequence). The chain's CDR3 is CASSIGLRMLQYF. Written as DNA, the CDR3 is TGTGCCAGTAGTATTGGACTACGTATGCTTCAGTACTTC.

This clonotype was found a few times. J is TRBJ2-7 and V is TRBV20-1; no clear D gene. Trimming shortened V by 5 bases and J by 8 bases, and 10 bases separated the two germline ends. CDR3 length equals 10 residues. From germline, CDR1 is DFQATT and CDR2 SNEGSKA (reference sequence). CDR3: CSAWRGQQYF. CDR3 nucleotides: TGCAGTGCTTGGAGAGGCCAGCAGTACTTC.

V usage is TRBV2 and J usage is TRBJ1-6; D is undetermined. The germline V gene has CDR1 SNHLY and CDR2 FYNNEI. Deletions cut 8 bases from V and 9 bases from J, with 11 bases between. The CDR3 has 12 residues. The CDR3 region is CASRERVSPLHF. CDR3 bases: TGTGCCAGCCGGGAAAGGGTTTCACCCCTCCACTTT.

The rearrangement joins TRBV5-4 to TRBJ1-1; D is possibly TRBD1 (6 bases). The CDR3 has 15 residues. CDR1 is SGHNT and CDR2 is YYREEE in the germline V gene (reference sequence). Trimming shortened V by 2 bases and J by 0 bases, and 11 bases separated the two germline ends. This CDR3 reads CASSLDRRMNTEAFF. The CDR3 DNA sequence: TGTGCCAGCAGCTTAGACAGGAGGATGAACACTGAAGCTTTCTTT. The whole variable domain, remainder taken from reference TRBV5-4 and TRBJ1-1, is ETGVTQSPTHLIKTRGQQVTLRCSSQSGHNTVSWYQQALGQGPQFIFQYYREEENGRGNFPPRFSGLQFPNYSSELNVNALELDDSALYLCASSLDRRMNTEAFFGQGTRLTVV.

Regarding this clonotype: Sequence at one end of the junction differs from germline and may be a read error. The chain combines TRBV4-3 with TRBJ2-7; unclear D gene. This CDR3 comprises 14 residues. The germline CDR1 and CDR2 sequences are LGHNA and YSLEER. The CDR3 sequence is CASSQESRSYKQYF. The CDR3 DNA is TGCGCCAGCAGCCAAGAGTCCCGCTCCTACAAGCAGTACTTC.

As to this clonotype: A read error may be the cause here, since a much bigger clone is one base away. The J gene is TRBJ1-1, the V gene TRBV20-1; D is perhaps TRBD1 (5 bases). Germline V gene sequence: CDR1 DFQATT, CDR2 SNEGSKA (reference sequence). This CDR3 has 13 residues. The CDR3 nucleotides read TGCAGGGGACTCGTCGGTGGGAACACTGAAGCTTTCTTT. Its translation is CRGLVGGNTEAFF.

This clonotype was recorded a few times. The chain uses TRBV6-2 or TRBV6-3 and TRBJ1-2; D remains ambiguous. The CDR3 extends over 14 amino acids. Looked up from germline, CDR1 is MNHEY and CDR2 is SVGEGT. The germline V and J ends were trimmed by 5 bases and 0 bases, with 10 bases remaining between them. The CDR3 sequence: CASSRSTSNYGYTF. DNA for the CDR3: TGTGCCAGCAGTCGATCTACTTCTAACTATGGCTACACCTTC.